These 15 T cell receptor beta chains came from one sample sequenced in a study of tumor-infiltrating lymphocytes in primary liver carcinoma. cDNA specific to TCR beta was made from about 550 ng of total RNA, with a constant-region primer employed for priming. Construction of TCR beta libraries relied on three successive nested multiplex PCR rounds employing slightly modified ARM-PCR. TRBV1-TRBV30 forward primers paired with a C-beta reverse primer were used in the first two PCR rounds, which ran roughly 11 cycles each. Each CDR3 protein is one row after TCRdb ran MiXCR on the multiplex PCR reads. The table lists 90,000 to 100,000 distinct CDR3 sequences, roughly 69% of them singletons. Each 20-30 mg portion of unsorted bulk tissue served as the source for co-extraction of RNA and DNA. The sample consisted of liver tumor tissue from sampling region 5. Subset in this sample: tumor region T5, tumor centre. All receptors derive from a woman aged 55-70 years with primary liver carcinoma and hepatitis B virus infection.

The chain couples TRBV5-1 to TRBJ2-1; D could derive from TRBD1 or TRBD2 (5 bases each). Trimming shortened V by 9 bases and J by 6 bases, and 16 bases separated the two germline ends. Germline V lookup: CDR1 SGHRS, CDR2 YFSETQ. The CDR3 is 13 residues long. This CDR3 is CANRSGTRNEQFF. DNA of the CDR3: TGCGCCAACAGGTCCGGGACCCGCAATGAGCAGTTCTTC. The entire variable domain, with the rest obtained from reference TRBV5-1 and TRBJ2-1, is as follows: KAGVTQTPRYLIKTRGQQVTLSCSPISGHRSVSWYQQTPGQGLQFLFEYFSETQRNKGNFPGRFSGRQFSNSRSEMNVSTLELGDSALYLCANRSGTRNEQFFGPGTRLTVL.

This clonotype was seen many times. The V call is TRBV5-1, the J call TRBJ1-2, with TRBD1 as a possible D gene (5 bases). Germline V gene lookup returns CDR1 SGHRS and CDR2 YFSETQ. Trimming took off 3 bases at V and 0 bases at J, with 12 bases between the two ends. The CDR3 has 15 residues. CDR3 sequence reads: CASSWGRGPNYGYTF. The CDR3 DNA follows: TGCGCCAGCAGCTGGGGCCGGGGACCTAACTATGGCTACACCTTC. The whole variable domain, filled in from reference TRBV5-1 and TRBJ1-2, reads KAGVTQTPRYLIKTRGQQVTLSCSPISGHRSVSWYQQTPGQGLQFLFEYFSETQRNKGNFPGRFSGRQFSNSRSEMNVSTLELGDSALYLCASSWGRGPNYGYTFGSGTRLTVV.

About this clonotype: Germline is not matched at one junction end, which may reflect a read error. The chain joins TRBV10-3 to TRBJ2-5; no definite D call. The germline V gene encodes CDR1 ENHRY and CDR2 SYGVKD. This CDR3 is 13 amino acids long. CDR3 loop: CVIKQDGQETQYF. In DNA form, the CDR3 reads TGTGTCATCAAGCAGGATGGCCAAGAGACCCAGTACTTC.

Remarks on this clonotype: A much larger clone is a single base away; this may be a read error. The genes are TRBV14 and TRBJ2-1; tentatively, D is TRBD1 (5 bases). Germline assignment: CDR1 SGHDN and CDR2 FVKESK. Trimming stripped 1 base from V and 0 bases from J, with 7 bases between. There are 15 residues in the CDR3. The CDR3 region is CASSQGQGSYNEQFF. As DNA, the CDR3 is TGTGCCAGCAGCCAAGGTCAGGGCTCCTACAATGAGCAGTTCTTC.

In its sample, this clonotype was seen once. This chain joins TRBV11-1 and TRBJ2-3, with 10 nucleotides matching TRBD1. Germline CDR1 SGHAT, CDR2 FQDESV (reference sequence). The length of the CDR3 is 15 residues. J was trimmed by 7 bases and V by 6 bases; bases with no gene match: 10. The CDR3 DNA reads as TGTGCCAGCAGGACTGACAGGGGGCCACGACATACGCAGTATTTT. It is translated as CASRTDRGPRHTQYF. Complete variable domain (other parts from reference TRBV11-1 and TRBJ2-3): EAEVAQSPRYKITEKSQAVAFWCDPISGHATLYWYRQILGQGPELLVQFQDESVVDDSQLPKDRFSAERLKGVDSTLKIQPAELGDSAMYLCASRTDRGPRHTQYFGPGTRLTVL.

A word on this clonotype: This sequence may be a read error, since a much larger clone differs from it by one base. The genes are TRBV12-3 or TRBV12-4 and TRBJ1-4, with a weak D call TRBD1 (5 bases). The CDR3 is made up of 17 amino acids. In DNA, the CDR3 is TGTACCAGCAGTTTAGAGAATCGGGGCGATAGTAATGAAAAACTGTTTTTT. This codes for CTSSLENRGDSNEKLFF.

This sequence joins TRBV11-2 and TRBJ2-3; D perhaps matches TRBD1 (5 bases). The DNA end is a closer match to TRBJ1-5, so the J assignment may be wrong. The CDR3 is 16 amino acids. Germline V gives CDR1 SGHAT, CDR2 FQNNGV. The CDR3 loop is CASSSTRLQEADTQHF. As DNA, the CDR3 is TGTGCCAGCAGCTCAACCCGGTTACAGGAAGCAGATACGCAGCATTTT.

This clonotype showed up many times. This chain connects TRBV5-6 to TRBJ1-6; tentative D call: TRBD1 (6 bases). The CDR3 spans 14 residues. V gave up 5 bases and J gave up 7 bases, with 13 bases separating them. Germline CDR1 and CDR2: SGHDT and YYEEEE. This CDR3 is CASSPGTMNSPLHF. The CDR3 DNA reads as TGTGCCAGCAGTCCCGGGACAATGAATTCACCCCTCCACTTT.

This clonotype was seen many times. The chain links TRBV5-1 to TRBJ2-1; TRBD1 agrees at 7 bases. The trim removed 3 bases at V and 4 bases at J, leaving 1 base unmatched. This CDR3 is built from 13 residues. Germline V gene sequence: CDR1 SGHRS, CDR2 YFSETQ. Written as DNA, the CDR3 is TGCGCCAGCAGCTGGGACAGTTACAATGAGCAGTTCTTC. This encodes CASSWDSYNEQFF.

The chain is built from TRBV14 and TRBJ2-4; tentative D call: TRBD2 (5 bases). Between the trimmed V and J ends, which lost 2 bases and 15 bases, there was a span of 17 bases. CDR3 size: 13 residues. The germline V gene encodes CDR1 SGHDN and CDR2 FVKESK. The CDR3 DNA follows: TGTGCCAGCAGCCAAACAGTTAAGGACTTTCGGTACTTC. Protein: CASSQTVKDFRYF.

CDR3 residues: CASSCSTYMGRAFF. The CDR3 DNA is TGTGCCAGCAGCTGTAGCACTTACATGGGGAGAGCTTTCTTT. The chain has TRBV11-2 and TRBJ1-1; D gene ambiguous. Trimming left V 4 bases short and J 10 bases short, with 19 bases between. The CDR3 is 14 amino acids. Per the germline V gene, CDR1 is SGHAT and CDR2 is FQNNGV.

Turning to this clonotype: One end of the junction varies from germline; a read error may be responsible. The rearrangement uses TRBV7-8 and TRBJ2-7; 8 bases line up with TRBD2. This CDR3 spans 16 amino acids. Germline V CDR1 and CDR2: SGHVS, FQNEAQ. This CDR3 is CASSSLGLVVYYEQCF. The CDR3 DNA reads as TGTGCCAGCAGCTCATTGGGACTAGTGGTTTACTACGAGCAGTGCTTC.

This clonotype is medium-sized within its sample. The chain joins TRBV11-2 to TRBJ1-1; possible D gene TRBD1, 6 bases. CDR1 and CDR2 (germline): SGHAT, FQNNGV. V was trimmed by 5 bases and J by 1 base, leaving 14 bases between them. The length of the CDR3 is 15 residues. CDR3: CASSRIRGGNTEAFF. In DNA, the CDR3 is TGTGCCAGCAGCCGAATCAGGGGCGGGAACACTGAAGCTTTCTTT.

The chain has TRBV30 and TRBJ2-1; TRBD2 is a possible D gene (7 bases). The V and J ends lost 4 bases and 0 bases respectively, with 31 bases between them. CDR1 and CDR2 (germline): GTSNPN, SVGIG (reference sequence). The CDR3 contains 21 residues. In DNA, the CDR3 is TGTGCCTGGATTGTGGTTGGGGGGGACAAGCGGGCACGGAGCTCCTACAATGAGCAGTTCTTC. Protein sequence: CAWIVVGGDKRARSSYNEQFF.

As concerns this clonotype: This likely comes from a read error, as the CDR3 has no conserved phenylalanine or tryptophan at its end. CDR3 protein: CASSLDFGSSYSEQFL. In nucleotides, the CDR3 is TGTGCCAGCAGCTTGGATTTCGGGAGCTCCTACAGTGAGCAGTTCTTA. The chain recombines TRBV5-5 with TRBJ2-1; a possible D gene is TRBD2 (6 bases). This CDR3 has 16 residues. From germline, CDR1 is SGHKS and CDR2 YYEKEE (reference sequence).